These 25 T cell receptor beta chains came from one sample sequenced in a study of T cell changes during pregnancy in multiple sclerosis. TCRdb's table, derived via immunoSEQ multiplex PCR, lists solely in-frame clones and lacks some. The sample shows some 70,000 clones, 75% to 90% of them seen only once. The source material was peripheral blood, sampled before pregnancy. These receptors were obtained from a female donor with multiple sclerosis, enrolled in a pregnancy study.

V usage is TRBV7-6 and J usage is TRBJ2-3; D ambiguous. The V end was cut by 5 bases, the J end by 6 bases, with 9 bases between. The CDR3 spans 12 residues. Germline assignment: CDR1 SGHVS and CDR2 FNYEAQ. In DNA form, the CDR3 reads TGTGCCAGCAGCCCCGCGGCGGATACGCAGTATTTT. Amino acid sequence: CASSPAADTQYF.

The genes are TRBV19 and TRBJ1-2; maybe TRBD1 (5 bases). The CDR3 consists of 15 residues. Germline V lookup: CDR1 LNHDA, CDR2 SQIVND (reference sequence). Trimming cost V 2 bases and J 4 bases, with 14 bases left between them. CDR3 nucleotide sequence: TGTGCCAGTAGTATACCCTCCGGCAGGGTCTATGGCTACACCTTC. Translating gives CASSIPSGRVYGYTF.

The gene calls are TRBV19 and TRBJ2-3, with a possible D match to TRBD1 (6 bases). This CDR3 has 13 residues. V gave up 10 bases and J gave up 0 bases, with 11 bases separating them. The germline gives CDR1 LNHDA, CDR2 SQIVND (reference sequence). CDR3 nucleotides: TGTGCCACCAGGGACATAAGCACAGATACGCAGTATTTT. Protein product: CATRDISTDTQYF.

The chain combines TRBV6-5 with TRBJ2-7, with D uncertain. CDR3 length: 12 amino acids. V lost 2 bases and J 3 bases, leaving 5 bases between the germline ends. Per the germline V gene, CDR1 is MNHEY and CDR2 is SVGAGI. The CDR3 reads CASSYPGYEQYF. The CDR3 DNA follows: TGTGCCAGCAGTTACCCAGGCTACGAGCAGTACTTC.

The V gene is TRBV7-9, the J gene TRBJ1-1; D is undetermined. Per the germline V gene, CDR1 is SEHNR and CDR2 is FQNEAQ (reference sequence). V was shortened by 7 bases and J by 3 bases, with 12 bases between the two germline ends. CDR3 length: 13 residues. As DNA, the CDR3 is TGTGCCAGCAAGGGAGGAGTGGACACTGAAGCTTTCTTT. This encodes CASKGGVDTEAFF.

The chain carries TRBV11-2 and TRBJ2-7; D remains ambiguous. Trimming took 0 bases from V and 2 from J, leaving 11 bases between them. CDR3 size: 15 residues. Germline CDR1 SGHAT, CDR2 FQNNGV. CDR3 region: CASSLDAVETYEQYF. The DNA of the CDR3 is TGTGCCAGCAGCTTAGATGCGGTCGAAACCTACGAGCAGTACTTC.

J is TRBJ1-3 and V is TRBV2, with D perhaps TRBD1 (6 bases). In germline, CDR1 is SNHLY, CDR2 FYNNEI. This CDR3 is built from 13 residues. The V end lost 8 bases, the J end lost 3 bases, and 11 bases lay between the germline ends. The CDR3 is CASEKGVGNTIYF. CDR3 in DNA: TGTGCCAGCGAGAAGGGGGTTGGAAACACCATATATTTT.

The gene calls are TRBV5-1 and TRBJ1-3, with 7 nucleotides matching TRBD1. Germline CDR1 SGHRS, CDR2 YFSETQ. The J segment lost 6 bases and the V segment lost 5 bases, leaving 20 bases of the junction unmatched. This CDR3 is built from 18 residues. The CDR3 bases are TGCGCCAGCAGTTGGGGAGGAGTGACAGGGACGGTCGCAAACACCATATATTTT. Its translation is CASSWGGVTGTVANTIYF.

The V and J genes are TRBV29-1 and TRBJ1-2; perhaps TRBD1 as D (6 bases). In germline, CDR1 is SQVTM, CDR2 ANQGSEA. Between the trimmed V and J ends, which lost 4 bases and 8 bases, there was a span of 17 bases. The CDR3 covers 13 residues. DNA of the CDR3: TGCAGCGTTGTGGGGAGGCGGGGGCACGGCTACACCTTC. This gives the protein CSVVGRRGHGYTF. Combining the CDR3 with reference TRBV29-1 and TRBJ1-2 gives the whole variable domain SAVISQKPSRDICQRGTSLTIQCQVDSQVTMMFWYRQQPGQSLTLIATANQGSEATYESGFVIDKFPISRPNLTFSTLTVSNMSPEDSSIYLCSVVGRRGHGYTFGSGTRLTVV.

A single count supports this clone. CDR3 nucleotides: TGCGCCAGCAGCTTGGGGGGGAGGAATATCTACAATGAGCAGTTCTTC. Encoded protein: CASSLGGRNIYNEQFF. This chain links TRBV5-1 with TRBJ2-1; D is perhaps TRBD2 (6 bases). Per the germline V gene, CDR1 is SGHRS and CDR2 is YFSETQ. V was shortened by 0 bases and J by 3 bases, with 13 bases between the two germline ends. There are 16 residues in the CDR3.

The rearrangement uses TRBV6-6 and TRBJ1-1; 8 nucleotides line up with TRBD1. The CDR3 is 15 residues long. Per the germline V gene, CDR1 is MNHNY and CDR2 is SVGAGI (reference sequence). Trimming removed 7 bases from V and 3 bases from J; junction bases left unmatched: 10. CDR3 DNA: TGTGCCAGCACTCCCCGGACAGGGACTCACACTGAAGCTTTCTTT. As protein: CASTPRTGTHTEAFF.

V is TRBV5-1 and J is TRBJ1-4; the match to TRBD1 covers 7 bases. Trimming at V came to 4 bases and at J to 5 bases, leaving 5 bases not matched to a gene. Germline CDR1 reads SGHRS; CDR2 reads YFSETQ. The CDR3 loop spans 14 amino acids. The CDR3 here is CASSEGTVNEKLFF. DNA for the CDR3: TGCGCCAGCAGCGAGGGGACAGTGAATGAAAAACTGTTTTTT.

The chain carries TRBV5-1 and TRBJ1-2, with a possible D match to TRBD1 (5 bases). Germline V gene data show CDR1 as SGHRS and CDR2 as YFSETQ. This CDR3 is built from 13 residues. V lost 1 base and J 7 bases, leaving 11 bases between the germline ends. In nucleotides, the CDR3 is TGCGCCAGCAGCTTGTCGCAGGGTTCTGGCTACACCTTC. The encoded protein is CASSLSQGSGYTF.

This clone occurred once. V is TRBV9 and J is TRBJ2-2; possible D gene TRBD1, 7 bases. The CDR3 covers 13 residues. Germline loops: CDR1 SGDLS, CDR2 YYNGEE. Trimming shortened V by 4 bases and J by 7 bases, and 11 bases separated the two germline ends. The CDR3 DNA reads as TGTGCCAGCAGCTTCCAGGGGGGCGGGGAGCTGTTTTTT. Protein: CASSFQGGGELFF. Using reference TRBV9 and TRBJ2-2 for the parts outside the CDR3, the full variable domain is DSGVTQTPKHLITATGQRVTLRCSPRSGDLSVYWYQQSLDQGLQFLIQYYNGEERAKGNILERFSAQQFPDLHSELNLSSLELGDSALYFCASSFQGGGELFFGEGSRLTVL.

J is TRBJ2-1 and V is TRBV6-6, with D perhaps matching TRBD1 (6 bases). Trimming removed 6 bases at V and 0 bases at J, with 12 bases between. The CDR3 consists of 15 residues. Germline V gene data show CDR1 as MNHNY and CDR2 as SVGAGI (reference sequence). The CDR3 region is CASSSTGISYNEQFF. In DNA, the CDR3 is TGTGCCAGCAGCAGCACAGGGATCTCCTACAATGAGCAGTTCTTC.

The chain joins TRBV11-3 to TRBJ2-1; TRBD2 agrees at 9 bases. Per germline, CDR1 SGHNT and CDR2 YENEEA. Germline trimming cut 0 bases from V and 6 bases from J; bases unmatched to any gene: 12. The CDR3 contains 18 residues. CDR3 sequence reads: CASSLDQAGTSLSNEQFF. The CDR3 nucleotides read TGTGCCAGCAGCTTAGATCAGGCCGGGACTAGCTTGTCCAATGAGCAGTTCTTC.

The sample holds a few counts of this clone. V and J are TRBV30 and TRBJ1-2, with 9 bases lining up with TRBD1. V trimming: 5 bases; J trimming: 5 bases; junction bases outside the gene matches: 3. Looked up from germline, CDR1 is GTSNPN and CDR2 is SVGIG (reference sequence). The CDR3 spans 12 residues. CDR3 residues: CAWGTGWYGYTF. As DNA, the CDR3 is TGTGCCTGGGGGACAGGGTGGTATGGCTACACCTTC.

The chain carries TRBV6-5 and TRBJ2-7, with 10 bases fitting TRBD1. V lost 5 bases and J lost 0; bases outside the gene matches: 1. The CDR3 covers 14 residues. Germline CDR1 MNHEY, CDR2 SVGAGI. This CDR3 is CASSRDRGSYEQYF. CDR3 nucleotides: TGTGCCAGCAGTCGGGACAGGGGCTCCTACGAGCAGTACTTC.

This clone came up once. This sequence joins TRBV9 and TRBJ2-3, with D unresolved. Trimming cost V 3 bases and J 1 base, with 15 bases left between them. The germline CDR1 and CDR2 sequences are SGDLS and YYNGEE. The CDR3 length is 16 residues. CDR3 protein: CASSGRLAPRTDTQYF. The CDR3 region has the DNA TGTGCCAGCAGCGGAAGACTCGCCCCCCGCACAGATACGCAGTATTTT.

This chain connects TRBV7-6 to TRBJ2-1; 7 bases fit TRBD1. The CDR3 sequence is 17 residues long. Unmatched junction bases numbered 11, after V lost 5 bases and J lost 1 base. Germline CDR1 is SGHVS and CDR2 is FNYEAQ. CDR3 coding DNA: TGTGCCAGCAGCCTTGAAGTTGGGGACAGTTCCTACAATGAGCAGTTCTTC. Encoded protein: CASSLEVGDSSYNEQFF.

The chain links TRBV6-6 to TRBJ1-4; maybe TRBD1 (6 bases). The CDR3 loop spans 16 amino acids. Deletions cut 2 bases from V and 6 bases from J, with 16 bases between. Germline CDR1 reads MNHNY; CDR2 reads SVGAGI (reference sequence). The CDR3 here is CASSYSDRFVDEKLFF. In DNA, the CDR3 is TGTGCCAGCAGTTACAGCGACAGGTTCGTAGATGAAAAACTGTTTTTT.

The sample holds one count of this clone. This sequence joins TRBV5-1 and TRBJ2-1; TRBD2 agrees at 12 bases. This CDR3 region has 15 residues. Germline CDR1 and CDR2: SGHRS and YFSETQ. V lost 4 bases and J lost 6; bases outside the gene matches: 5. The CDR3: CASSLMTSGGNEQFF. The CDR3 DNA reads as TGCGCCAGCAGCCTCATGACTAGCGGGGGCAATGAGCAGTTCTTC.

This chain connects TRBV9 to TRBJ2-5; TRBD2 matches 9 bases. The CDR3 loop spans 16 amino acids. Trimming took 4 bases from V and 2 from J; bases not matched to a gene: 9. Germline V gives CDR1 SGDLS, CDR2 YYNGEE. The CDR3 nucleotides are TGTGCCAGCAGCTCCACTGGAGCGGGGGGTCAAGAGACCCAGTACTTC. Encoded protein: CASSSTGAGGQETQYF.

The rearrangement joins TRBV7-2 to TRBJ1-2; the D gene is possibly TRBD1 (5 bases). This CDR3 comprises 16 residues. V lost 1 base, J lost 4 bases, and 16 bases lay in between. Germline lookup yields CDR1 SGHTA and CDR2 FQGNSA. The CDR3 DNA reads TGTGCCAGCAGCTTAGATATGGCCCTAGGGGCCTATGGCTACACCTTC. It yields the protein CASSLDMALGAYGYTF.

This clone was seen just once. V and J are TRBV5-1 and TRBJ2-1, with 7 bases matching TRBD2. Germline trimming cut 1 base from V and 4 bases from J; bases unmatched to any gene: 8. CDR1 SGHRS and CDR2 YFSETQ come from the germline V gene. The length of the CDR3 is 16 residues. The CDR3 DNA reads as TGCGCCAGCAGCTTGAATTTCCAAGCGGGGTACAATGAGCAGTTCTTC. This sequence encodes CASSLNFQAGYNEQFF.